One and the same sample provided the 9 T cell receptor beta chains below, sequenced in a study of OX40 agonist ivuxolimab in advanced cancers. Generated by immunoSEQ multiplex PCR, the TCRdb table keeps only in-frame clones and is missing some. The sample contains fewer than 80,000 clones, about 85% of which appear only once. Sequencing was performed on CD4+ or CD8+ T cells sorted from blood, taken in a trial of the OX40 agonist ivuxolimab. The receptors stem from an adult with an advanced solid tumor such as melanoma, head and neck, liver or kidney cancer.

This clone has a single count. The chain couples TRBV12-1 to TRBJ2-7; TRBD1, the table's D call, lacks a check against the DNA. TRBV12-1 is a pseudogene segment. The CDR3 has 13 residues. The CDR3 bases are TGTGCCAGCAGCTTTCGACAACTCTACGAGCAGTACTTC. As protein: CASSFRQLYEQYF.

The chain uses TRBV10-2 and TRBJ2-1; 8 bases match TRBD1. This CDR3 spans 13 amino acids. Germline V gene lookup returns CDR1 WSHSY and CDR2 SAAADI. The V and J ends lost 11 bases and 3 bases, in that order; junction bases with no gene match: 6. CDR3 sequence reads: CASGGQVYNEQFF. The CDR3 nucleotides are TGCGCCTCTGGGGGACAGGTCTACAATGAGCAGTTCTTC.

This clone was recorded a few times. The chain has TRBV7-9 and TRBJ2-7; no clear D gene. CDR3 length: 11 amino acids. V was cut by 5 bases and J by 2 bases, with 4 bases left in between. From germline, CDR1 is SEHNR and CDR2 FQNEAQ (reference sequence). The CDR3 sequence is CASSGAYEQYF. Written as DNA, the CDR3 is TGTGCCAGCAGCGGTGCCTACGAGCAGTACTTC.

The chain combines TRBV5-1 with TRBJ1-1; D not resolved. CDR3 size: 14 residues. CDR1 is SGHRS, CDR2 YFSETQ, per germline. Trimming stripped 2 bases from V and 5 bases from J, with 13 bases between. DNA for the CDR3: TGCGCCAGCAGCTTACAGAACAGTGGGACTGAAGCTTTCTTT. Translated, it gives CASSLQNSGTEAFF. The full variable domain, completed using reference TRBV5-1 and TRBJ1-1, is KAGVTQTPRYLIKTRGQQVTLSCSPISGHRSVSWYQQTPGQGLQFLFEYFSETQRNKGNFPGRFSGRQFSNSRSEMNVSTLELGDSALYLCASSLQNSGTEAFFGQGTRLTVV.

The chain combines TRBV9 with TRBJ1-1; D unclear. In germline, CDR1 is SGDLS, CDR2 YYNGEE. Trimming stripped 0 bases from V and 2 bases from J, with 11 bases between. CDR3 length: 15 residues. The CDR3 is CASSVESVVNTEAFF. CDR3 DNA: TGTGCCAGCAGCGTAGAGTCAGTCGTAAACACTGAAGCTTTCTTT.

This chain uses TRBV7-9 with TRBJ2-1; 7 bases align to TRBD2. With 8 bases clipped from V and 6 bases from J, the junction kept 13 bases outside the gene matches. Germline V CDR1 and CDR2: SEHNR, FQNEAQ (reference sequence). The CDR3 runs 15 residues. DNA for the CDR3: TGTGCCAGCGGCGACTTTGCGGGAGTAGTCAATGAGCAGTTCTTC. Residues: CASGDFAGVVNEQFF.

In its sample, this clone was seen a few times. The J gene is TRBJ1-1, the V gene TRBV19; D is uncertain. The CDR3 runs 13 residues. V lost 4 bases and J 1 base, leaving 7 bases between the germline ends. The V gene's germline CDR1 is LNHDA and CDR2 SQIVND (reference sequence). In DNA form, the CDR3 reads TGTGCCAGTAGTAGGAGGGAGAACACTGAAGCTTTCTTT. Encoded protein: CASSRRENTEAFF. Full variable domain (remainder filled in from reference TRBV19 and TRBJ1-1): DGGITQSPKYLFRKEGQNVTLSCEQNLNHDAMYWYRQDPGQGLRLIYYSQIVNDFQKGDIAEGYSVSREKKESFPLTVTSAQKNPTAFYLCASSRRENTEAFFGQGTRLTVV.

This clone has just one count. The chain employs TRBV6-5 and TRBJ1-1; D is perhaps TRBD1 (6 bases). The CDR3 contains 13 residues. Looked up from germline, CDR1 is MNHEY and CDR2 is SVGAGI. V was trimmed by 6 bases and J by 4 bases, leaving 12 bases between them. The CDR3 spells CASSGGRGTEAFF. The CDR3 DNA reads TGTGCCAGCAGCGGGGGGCGCGGCACTGAAGCTTTCTTT.

This clone was counted between two and nine times. V and J are TRBV30 and TRBJ1-1; D unclear. CDR3 length: 13 residues. The germline CDR1 and CDR2 sequences are GTSNPN and SVGIG (reference sequence). V lost 2 bases, J lost 2 bases, and 9 bases lay in between. CDR3 coding DNA: TGTGCCTGGAGTCGGGCAGGCAACACTGAAGCTTTCTTT. Translated, it gives CAWSRAGNTEAFF.